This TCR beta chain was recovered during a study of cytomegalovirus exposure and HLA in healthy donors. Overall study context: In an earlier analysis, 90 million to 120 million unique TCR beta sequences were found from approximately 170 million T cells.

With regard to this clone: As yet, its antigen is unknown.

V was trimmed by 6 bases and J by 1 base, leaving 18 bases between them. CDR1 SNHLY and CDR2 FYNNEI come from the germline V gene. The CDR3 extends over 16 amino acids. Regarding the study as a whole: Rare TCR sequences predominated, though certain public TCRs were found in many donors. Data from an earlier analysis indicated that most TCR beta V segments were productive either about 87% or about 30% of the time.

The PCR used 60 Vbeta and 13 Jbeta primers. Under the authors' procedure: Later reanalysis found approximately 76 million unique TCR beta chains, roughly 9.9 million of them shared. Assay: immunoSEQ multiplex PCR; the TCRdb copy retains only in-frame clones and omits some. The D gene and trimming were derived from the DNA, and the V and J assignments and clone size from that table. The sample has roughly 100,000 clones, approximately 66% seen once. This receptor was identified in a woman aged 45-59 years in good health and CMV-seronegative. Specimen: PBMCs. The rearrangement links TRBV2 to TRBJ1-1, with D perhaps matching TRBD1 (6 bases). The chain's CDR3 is CASRGGTLLGNTEAFF. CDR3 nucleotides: TGTGCCAGCAGGGGTGGGACACTCCTGGGGAACACTGAAGCTTTCTTT.